Listed here are 18 T cell receptor beta chains from one sample, sequenced in a study of T cells in Graves' hyperthyroidism and ophthalmopathy. The investigators amplified TCR beta CDR3 regions from RNA transcripts. The primer set for the first-round RT-PCR of the TCR CDR3 was HTBI. TCRdb re-called the multiplex PCR reads through MiXCR, storing one row per CDR3 protein. Among about 360,000 distinct CDR3 sequences listed, about 13% were seen once. The sample taken for sequencing was blood. The source of these receptors is a woman aged 18-29 years with Graves' hyperthyroidism.

This clonotype was counted at least ten times. V gene TRBV28 combines with J gene TRBJ1-1; D is unclear. The CDR3 covers 15 residues. Germline CDR1 reads MDHEN; CDR2 reads SYDVKM. The germline V and J ends were trimmed by 5 bases and 4 bases, with 17 bases remaining between them. Here the CDR3 DNA reads TGTGCCAGCAGTACCCCAGACGGGGTCGGCACTGAAGCTTTCTTT. The encoded protein is CASSTPDGVGTEAFF.

This clonotype was recorded many times. This chain uses TRBV6-1 with TRBJ2-5; D not certain. Trimming cost V 7 bases and J 1 base, with 7 bases left between them. The CDR3 loop spans 12 amino acids. CDR1 and CDR2 (germline): MNHNS, SASEGT. CDR3 coding DNA: TGTGCCAGCATCACTTCCCAAGAGACCCAGTACTTC. It specifies CASITSQETQYF.

As to this clonotype: An end of the junction differs from the germline gene, which may be a read error. The chain employs TRBV5-1 and TRBJ1-5, with D unresolved. The CDR3 loop spans 14 amino acids. Germline V lookup: CDR1 SGHRS, CDR2 YFSETQ. The CDR3 spells CVSSPGRDNQPQHF. The CDR3 bases are TGCGTCAGCAGCCCCGGACGCGATAATCAGCCCCAGCATTTT.

This clonotype was observed many times. The chain recombines TRBV4-1 with TRBJ1-1, with no clear D. Trimming stripped 1 base from V and 8 bases from J, with 14 bases between. The CDR3 extends over 14 amino acids. Germline V gene sequence: CDR1 MGHRA, CDR2 YSYEKL. CDR3 sequence: CASSQGGGPREAFF. Here the CDR3 DNA reads TGCGCCAGCAGCCAAGGGGGTGGTCCCCGGGAAGCTTTCTTT.

The rearrangement joins TRBV28 to TRBJ2-4; D could derive from TRBD1 or TRBD2 (6 bases each). The CDR3 length is 13 residues. V dropped 2 bases and J dropped 8 bases, with 10 bases sitting between them. From germline, CDR1 is MDHEN and CDR2 SYDVKM. CDR3 DNA: TGTGCCAGCAGTTTAGGGGGCGGGGACATTCAGTACTTC. Residues: CASSLGGGDIQYF.

This clonotype came up a few times. The rearrangement uses TRBV24-1 and TRBJ2-1; TRBD2 agrees at 7 bases. The CDR3 extends over 15 amino acids. V trimming: 3 bases; J trimming: 2 bases; junction bases outside the gene matches: 3. Per the germline V gene, CDR1 is KGHDR and CDR2 is SFDVKD. Written as DNA, the CDR3 is TGTGCCACCAGTGATAGCGGGGTGCCCTACAATGAGCAGTTCTTC. This translates into CATSDSGVPYNEQFF.

This clonotype showed up many times. The chain employs TRBV29-1 and TRBJ2-2; 11 bases align to TRBD2. This CDR3 spans 14 amino acids. V lost 5 bases, J lost 5 bases, and 4 bases stayed unmatched. Per germline, CDR1 SQVTM and CDR2 ANQGSEA. Here the CDR3 DNA reads TGCAGCGTTACGACTAGCGGGACAACCGGGGAGCTGTTTTTT. Translating it yields CSVTTSGTTGELFF.

Ten or more counts support this clonotype. This chain connects TRBV18 to TRBJ2-1; 9 nucleotides match TRBD2. The germline CDR1 and CDR2 sequences are KGHSH and LQKENI. V lost 6 bases to trimming and J lost 4 bases; unmatched junction nucleotides: 7. The CDR3 totals 15 residues. DNA for the CDR3: TGTGCCAGCTCCTTGGGACTAGCCGCTTACAATGAGCAGTTCTTC. This gives the protein CASSLGLAAYNEQFF.

This clonotype was counted many times. The chain has TRBV12-3 or TRBV12-4 and TRBJ2-5; D gene unclear. This CDR3 has 14 residues. Deletions cut 8 bases from V and 5 bases from J, with 18 bases between. CDR3 nucleotides: TGTGCCAGCGCTTTACGGACGCCGTACGAGACCCAGTACTTC. Translated, it gives CASALRTPYETQYF.

At least ten counts were recorded for this clonotype. The gene calls are TRBV27 and TRBJ2-1; D is undetermined. Germline CDR1 is MNHEY and CDR2 is SMNVEV (reference sequence). V lost 6 bases and J lost 4, with 16 bases in between. The CDR3 contains 15 residues. CDR3 sequence (DNA): TGTGCCAGCAGGGCATCCCTCCCGGCATACAATGAGCAGTTCTTC. Translation: CASRASLPAYNEQFF.

This clonotype was seen many times. The gene calls are TRBV29-1 and TRBJ2-7; 7 bases fit TRBD1. This CDR3 comprises 14 residues. V was clipped by 5 bases and J by 3 bases; unmatched bases: 10. Per germline, CDR1 SQVTM and CDR2 ANQGSEA. The CDR3 coding sequence is TGCAGCGTTTTAATGGTGGGACAGTACTACGAGCAGTACTTC. Its translation: CSVLMVGQYYEQYF.

The CDR3 spells CASSLMQVPSYNSPLHF. Written as DNA, the CDR3 is TGTGCCAGCAGTTTAATGCAGGTTCCCTCCTATAATTCACCCCTCCACTTT. The chain combines TRBV28 with TRBJ1-6, with D uncertain. Trimming removed 2 bases from V and 0 bases from J, with 11 bases in between. CDR1 is MDHEN and CDR2 is SYDVKM in the germline V gene. The length of the CDR3 is 17 residues.

This clonotype was detected ten times or more. The CDR3 DNA follows: TGCAGTGCTAGAGATGGGGGGGAGGGCCAGTCCTACGAGCAGTACTTC. Translating it yields CSARDGGEGQSYEQYF. This sequence joins TRBV20-1 and TRBJ2-7; 7 bases line up with TRBD2. The CDR3 totals 16 residues. Germline V CDR1 and CDR2: DFQATT, SNEGSKA (reference sequence). The ends lost 0 bases at V and 1 base at J; junction bases unmatched: 9.

The chain uses TRBV6-1 and TRBJ2-2; weak D call: TRBD1 (5 bases). This CDR3 is built from 14 residues. Germline-derived CDR1 and CDR2 are MNHNS and SASEGT. V was shortened by 8 bases and J by 6 bases, with 16 bases between the two germline ends. The CDR3 spells CASSQGDGAGELFF. CDR3 nucleotide sequence: TGTGCCAGCTCTCAGGGCGATGGGGCCGGGGAGCTGTTTTTT.

The chain has TRBV28 and TRBJ1-3, with D maybe TRBD1 (5 bases). Looked up from germline, CDR1 is MDHEN and CDR2 is SYDVKM. The V end was cut by 3 bases, the J end by 0 bases, with 9 bases between. This CDR3 comprises 15 residues. The DNA for the CDR3 is TGTGCCAGCAGTTTCGGACACTCCTCTGGAAACACCATATATTTT. This gives the protein CASSFGHSSGNTIYF. The variable domain in full, completed from reference TRBV28 and TRBJ1-3, reads DVKVTQSSRYLVKRTGEKVFLECVQDMDHENMFWYRQDPGLGLRLIYFSYDVKMKEKGDIPEGYSVSREKKERFSLILESASTNQTSMYLCASSFGHSSGNTIYFGEGSWLTVV.

This chain joins TRBV9 and TRBJ2-3; the D is unclear. This CDR3 spans 16 amino acids. CDR1 SGDLS and CDR2 YYNGEE come from the germline V gene. Trimming took 4 bases from V and 6 from J, leaving 21 bases between them. In DNA form, the CDR3 reads TGTGCCAGCAGCCTTTGGACCTCCCTCCCTTCCGATACGCAGTATTTT. Protein sequence: CASSLWTSLPSDTQYF.

The chain couples TRBV15 to TRBJ1-1; D uncertain. Trimming took 1 base from V and 1 from J, leaving 7 bases between them. CDR1 is LNHNV and CDR2 is YYDKDF in the germline V gene (reference sequence). The CDR3 is 14 amino acids. CDR3: CATSRGARNTEAFF. CDR3 bases: TGTGCCACCAGCAGAGGAGCCCGGAACACTGAAGCTTTCTTT. The variable domain in full, completed from reference TRBV15 and TRBJ1-1, reads DAMVIQNPRYQVTQFGKPVTLSCSQTLNHNVMYWYQQKSSQAPKLLFHYYDKDFNNEADTPDNFQSRRPNTSFCFLDIRSPGLGDTAMYLCATSRGARNTEAFFGQGTRLTVV.

This clonotype was recorded a few times. The CDR3 DNA reads as TGTGCCAGCAGCGGCCTGGGACTAGCGGGGGAAGAGACCCAGTACTTC. It codes for CASSGLGLAGEETQYF. V and J are TRBV9 and TRBJ2-5; 14 nucleotides match TRBD2. The CDR3 is 16 residues long. V lost 3 bases to trimming and J lost 3 bases; unmatched junction nucleotides: 4. CDR1 and CDR2 (germline): SGDLS, YYNGEE.